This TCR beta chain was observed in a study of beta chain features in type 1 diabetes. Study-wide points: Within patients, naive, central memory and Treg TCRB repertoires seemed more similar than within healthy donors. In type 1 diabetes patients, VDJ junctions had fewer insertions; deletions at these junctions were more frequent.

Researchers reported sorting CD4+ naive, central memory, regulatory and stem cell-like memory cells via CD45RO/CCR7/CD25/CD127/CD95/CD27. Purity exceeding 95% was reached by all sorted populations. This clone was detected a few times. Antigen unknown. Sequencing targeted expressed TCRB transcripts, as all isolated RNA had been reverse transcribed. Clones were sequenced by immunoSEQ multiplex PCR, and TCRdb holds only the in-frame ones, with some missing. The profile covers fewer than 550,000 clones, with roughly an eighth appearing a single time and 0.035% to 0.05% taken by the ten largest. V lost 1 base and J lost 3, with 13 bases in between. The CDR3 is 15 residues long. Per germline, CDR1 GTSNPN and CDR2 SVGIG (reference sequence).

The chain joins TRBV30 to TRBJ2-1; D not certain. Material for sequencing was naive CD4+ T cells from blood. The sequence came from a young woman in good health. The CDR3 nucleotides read TGTGCCTGGAGTGACAGCACCTCTTTCTACAATGAGCAGTTCTTC. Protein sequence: CAWSDSTSFYNEQFF.